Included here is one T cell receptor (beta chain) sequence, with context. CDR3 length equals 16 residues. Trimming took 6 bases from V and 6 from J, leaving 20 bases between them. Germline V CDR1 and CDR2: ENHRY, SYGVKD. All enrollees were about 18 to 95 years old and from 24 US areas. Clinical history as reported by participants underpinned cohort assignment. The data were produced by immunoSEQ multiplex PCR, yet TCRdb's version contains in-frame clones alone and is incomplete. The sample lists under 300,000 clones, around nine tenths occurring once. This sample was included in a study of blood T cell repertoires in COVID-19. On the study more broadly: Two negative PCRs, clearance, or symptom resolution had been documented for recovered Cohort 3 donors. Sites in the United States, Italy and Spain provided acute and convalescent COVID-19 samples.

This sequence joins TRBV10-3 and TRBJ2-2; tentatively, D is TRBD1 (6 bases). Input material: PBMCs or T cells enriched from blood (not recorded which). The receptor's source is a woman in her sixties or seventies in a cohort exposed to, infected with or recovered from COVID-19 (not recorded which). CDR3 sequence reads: CAIRQQGSRLAGELFF. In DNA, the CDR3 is TGTGCCATCAGGCAACAGGGCTCAAGGTTGGCCGGGGAGCTGTTTTTT.